The clone carrying this TCR beta chain has just a few counts. The data were taken from a study of blood T cell repertoires in COVID-19. About the study: The cDNA or gDNA used as material had been derived from T cells, B-cell-depleted T cells, or PBMCs.

Participants reported their clinical history, and cohort assignment relied on those reports. CDR1 KGHSH and CDR2 LQKENI come from the germline V gene. V gave up 8 bases and J gave up 5 bases; unmatched junction bases: 12. CDR3 size: 15 residues. Libraries were prepared by immunoSEQ multiplex PCR; TCRdb keeps only in-frame clonotypes and omits some of them. There are roughly 140,000 clones in the sample; about 87% occur only once, and under 4.5% lies in the top ten. The clonotype comes from a man between 45 and 60 years old in a cohort exposed to, infected with or recovered from COVID-19 (not recorded which). The sample comprised PBMCs or T cells enriched from blood (not recorded which). The chain combines TRBV18 with TRBJ2-5; TRBD2 aligns across 9 bases. CDR3 nucleotide sequence: TGTGCCAGCGCCCGCAAAGCGGGGGGTAGTGAGACCCAGTACTTC. Protein sequence: CASARKAGGSETQYF.